Listed below are T cell receptor beta chains from one sample, sequenced in a study of technical replicates of blood from a few donors. This table comes from immunoSEQ multiplex PCR, and its TCRdb copy is limited to in-frame clones, with some not included. The table includes about 61,000 clones, around 97% detected once. Specimen: T cells isolated from PBMCs. The receptors derive from a human donor in good health. Each CDR3 is given with its conserved first and last residue. Each record gives: V gene, D gene, CDR3 protein. The D gene is left open where the match is weak.

TRBV7-2 | TRBD1 | CASSSDRASYNEQFF
TRBV4-2 | . | CASSQDIGGVAPGYTF
TRBV5-1 | . | CASSSSTSDTQYF
TRBV2 | TRBD2 | CASRGLALEQYF
TRBV5-1 | . | CASSLRDNVNNEQFF
TRBV25-1 | TRBD2 | CASSTSGRISYEQYF
TRBV11-2 | TRBD1 | CASSFSGTETGFYEQYF
TRBV7-2 | TRBD2 | CASSTIAGAETQYF
TRBV5-1 | TRBD1 | CASSASGTGEEKLFF
TRBV11-2 | TRBD1 | CASSLGTGGQPQHF
TRBV6-6 | TRBD1 | CASSGSTGAEETQYF
TRBV28 | TRBD2 | CASSSRGRGYNEQFF
TRBV21-1 | . | CASSKGGNQPQHF
TRBV29-1 | . | CSVGGEETQYF